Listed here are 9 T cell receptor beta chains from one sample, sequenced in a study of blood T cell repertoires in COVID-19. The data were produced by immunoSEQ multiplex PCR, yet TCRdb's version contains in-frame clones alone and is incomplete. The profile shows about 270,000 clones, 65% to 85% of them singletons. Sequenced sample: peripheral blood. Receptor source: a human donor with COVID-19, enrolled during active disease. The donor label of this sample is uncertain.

The CDR3 spells CSASPTSGSWADTQYF. CDR3 sequence (DNA): TGCAGTGCTAGTCCTACTAGCGGGAGCTGGGCAGATACGCAGTATTTT. This chain uses TRBV20-1 with TRBJ2-3; 11 bases agree with TRBD2. The CDR3 consists of 16 residues. After removal of 3 bases from V and 4 bases from J, the junction contained 9 bases not matched to a gene. Germline V gene sequence: CDR1 DFQATT, CDR2 SNEGSKA (reference sequence).

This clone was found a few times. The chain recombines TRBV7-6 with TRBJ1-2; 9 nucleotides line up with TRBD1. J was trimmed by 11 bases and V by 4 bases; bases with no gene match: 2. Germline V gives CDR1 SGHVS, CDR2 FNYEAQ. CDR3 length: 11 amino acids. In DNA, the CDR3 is TGTGCCAGCAGCTCGGACAGGGGATACACCTTC. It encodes CASSSDRGYTF.

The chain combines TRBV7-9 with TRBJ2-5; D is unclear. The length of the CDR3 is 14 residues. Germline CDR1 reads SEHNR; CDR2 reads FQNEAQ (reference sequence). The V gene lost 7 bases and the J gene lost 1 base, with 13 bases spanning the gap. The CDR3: CASNLDASQETQYF. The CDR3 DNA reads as TGTGCCAGCAACCTAGACGCAAGCCAAGAGACCCAGTACTTC. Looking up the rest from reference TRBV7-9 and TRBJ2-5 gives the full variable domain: DTGVSQNPRHKITKRGQNVTFRCDPISEHNRLYWYRQTLGQGPEFLTYFQNEAQLEKSRLLSDRFSAERPKGSFSTLEIQRTEQGDSAMYLCASNLDASQETQYFGPGTRLLVL.

The CDR3 nucleotides read TGTGCCAGCAGTCCCCGACAGGGGTTCGGCTACACCTTC. This gives the protein CASSPRQGFGYTF. The gene calls are TRBV12-3 or TRBV12-4 and TRBJ1-2, with 8 bases lining up with TRBD1. With V trimmed by 5 bases and J by 8 bases, 7 bases remained unmatched. The CDR3 extends over 13 amino acids.

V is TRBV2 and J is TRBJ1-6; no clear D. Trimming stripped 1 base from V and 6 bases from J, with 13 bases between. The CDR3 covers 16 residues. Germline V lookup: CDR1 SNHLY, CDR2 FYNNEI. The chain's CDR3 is CASSEESPGLNSPLHF. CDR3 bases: TGTGCCAGCAGTGAAGAGAGCCCAGGCCTTAATTCACCCCTCCACTTT.

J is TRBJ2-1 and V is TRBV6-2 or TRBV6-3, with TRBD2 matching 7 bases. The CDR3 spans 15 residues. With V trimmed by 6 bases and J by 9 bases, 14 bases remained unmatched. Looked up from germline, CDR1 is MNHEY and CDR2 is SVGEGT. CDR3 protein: CASSDRQRLAIEQFF. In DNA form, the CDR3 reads TGTGCCAGCAGCGATCGGCAGCGACTAGCAATTGAGCAGTTCTTC.

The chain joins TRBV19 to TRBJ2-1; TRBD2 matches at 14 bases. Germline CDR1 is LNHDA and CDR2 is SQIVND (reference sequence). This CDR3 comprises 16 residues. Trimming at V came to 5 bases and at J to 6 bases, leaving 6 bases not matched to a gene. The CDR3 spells CASSVWTSGRSNEQFF. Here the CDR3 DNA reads TGTGCCAGTAGTGTTTGGACTAGCGGGAGGAGCAATGAGCAGTTCTTC. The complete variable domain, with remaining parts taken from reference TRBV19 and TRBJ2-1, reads DGGITQSPKYLFRKEGQNVTLSCEQNLNHDAMYWYRQDPGQGLRLIYYSQIVNDFQKGDIAEGYSVSREKKESFPLTVTSAQKNPTAFYLCASSVWTSGRSNEQFFGPGTRLTVL.

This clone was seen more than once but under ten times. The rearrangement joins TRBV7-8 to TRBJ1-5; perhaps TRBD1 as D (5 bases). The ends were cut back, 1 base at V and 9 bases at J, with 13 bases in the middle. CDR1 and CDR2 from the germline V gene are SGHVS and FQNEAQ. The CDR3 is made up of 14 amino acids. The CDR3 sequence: CASSLGGGKTPQHF. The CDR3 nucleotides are TGTGCCAGCAGCTTAGGGGGGGGAAAGACGCCCCAGCATTTT.

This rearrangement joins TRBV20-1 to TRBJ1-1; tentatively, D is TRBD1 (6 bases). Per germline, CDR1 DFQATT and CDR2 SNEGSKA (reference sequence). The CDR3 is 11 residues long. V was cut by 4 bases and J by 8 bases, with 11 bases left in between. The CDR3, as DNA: TGCAGTGCTACTTCCGGGACAGAAGCTTTCTTT. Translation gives CSATSGTEAFF.